The T cell receptor beta chain described here comes from a study of Graves' ophthalmopathy and Graves' hyperthyroidism. Amplification targeted the TCR beta CDR3 regions, with RNA transcripts as the source material. The workflow started with a first-round RT-PCR run with HTBI primers and then moved on to a second-round multiplex PCR. TCRdb called the multiplex PCR reads again in MiXCR, with one record for every CDR3 protein. The sample lists some 350,000 distinct CDR3 sequences; about 18% were seen once. This CDR3 is 14 amino acids long. The V gene's germline CDR1 is SGHTA and CDR2 FQGNSA. Many counts were recorded for this clonotype. The junction departs from the called germline gene at one end, perhaps through a read error.

The sample comprised peripheral blood. This TCR came from an adult woman with stable Graves' hyperthyroidism. The gene calls are TRBV7-2 and TRBJ2-4; TRBD2 agrees at 8 bases. The CDR3 DNA is TGTGCCAGCAGCCTTAGCGGGAACGACTACATTAAGTACTTC. This translates into CASSLSGNDYIKYF.